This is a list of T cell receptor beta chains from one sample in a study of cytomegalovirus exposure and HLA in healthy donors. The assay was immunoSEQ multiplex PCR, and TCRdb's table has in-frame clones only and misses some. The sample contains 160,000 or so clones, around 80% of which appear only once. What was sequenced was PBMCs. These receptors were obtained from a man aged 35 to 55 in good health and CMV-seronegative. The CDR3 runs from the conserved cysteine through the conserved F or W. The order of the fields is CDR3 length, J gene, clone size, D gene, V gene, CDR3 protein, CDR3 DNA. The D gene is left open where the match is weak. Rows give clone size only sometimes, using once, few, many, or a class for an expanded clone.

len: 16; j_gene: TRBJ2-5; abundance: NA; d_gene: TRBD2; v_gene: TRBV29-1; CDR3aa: CSAGRPRGGVQETQYF; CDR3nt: TGCAGCGCGGGCCGCCCGAGGGGAGGGGTCCAAGAGACCCAGTACTTC
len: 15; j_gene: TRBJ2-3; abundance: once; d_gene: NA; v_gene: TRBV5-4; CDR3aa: CASSSGDGSTDTQYF; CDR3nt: TGTGCCAGCAGCTCGGGAGATGGGAGCACAGATACGCAGTATTTT
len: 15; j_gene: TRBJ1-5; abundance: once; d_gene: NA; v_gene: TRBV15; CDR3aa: CATSRPRGSNQPQHF; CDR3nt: TGTGCCACCAGCAGGCCAAGGGGGAGCAATCAGCCCCAGCATTTT
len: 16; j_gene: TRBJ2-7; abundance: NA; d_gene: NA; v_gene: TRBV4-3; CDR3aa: CASSQDYRPGRYEQYF; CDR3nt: TGCGCCAGCAGCCAAGATTATCGTCCAGGGAGGTACGAGCAGTACTTC
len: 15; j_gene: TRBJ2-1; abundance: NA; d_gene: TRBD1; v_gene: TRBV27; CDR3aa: CASSSDRGSYNEQFF; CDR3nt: TGTGCCAGCAGTTCGGACAGGGGCTCCTACAATGAGCAGTTCTTC
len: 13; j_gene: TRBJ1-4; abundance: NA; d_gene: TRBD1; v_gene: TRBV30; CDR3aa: CAWSTGGKEKLFF; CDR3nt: TGTGCCTGGAGTACAGGGGGCAAGGAAAAACTGTTTTTT
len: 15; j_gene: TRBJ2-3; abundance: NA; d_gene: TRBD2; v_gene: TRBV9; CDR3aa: CASSVGSGIADTQYF; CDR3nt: TGTGCCAGCAGCGTAGGTAGCGGGATTGCAGATACGCAGTATTTT
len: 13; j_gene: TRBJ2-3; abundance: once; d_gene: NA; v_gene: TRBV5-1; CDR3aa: CASSSSFTDTQYF; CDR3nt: TGCGCCAGCAGCTCAAGCTTCACAGATACGCAGTATTTT
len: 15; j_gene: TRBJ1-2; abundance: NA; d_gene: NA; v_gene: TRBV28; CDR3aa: CASSDLRTENYGYTF; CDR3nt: TGTGCCAGCAGTGACCTCCGGACAGAAAACTATGGCTACACCTTC
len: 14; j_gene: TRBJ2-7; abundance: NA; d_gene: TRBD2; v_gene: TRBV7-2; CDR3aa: CASSFLAGGGEQYF; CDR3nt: TGTGCCAGCAGCTTTCTCGCGGGAGGGGGCGAGCAGTACTTC
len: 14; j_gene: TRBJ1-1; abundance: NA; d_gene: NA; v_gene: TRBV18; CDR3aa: CASSPPPGGTEAFF; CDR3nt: TGTGCCAGCTCACCACCACCGGGAGGCACTGAAGCTTTCTTT
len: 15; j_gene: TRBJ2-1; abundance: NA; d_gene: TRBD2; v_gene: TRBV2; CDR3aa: CASSVALAGVNEQFF; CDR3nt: TGTGCCAGCAGTGTTGCACTAGCGGGGGTCAATGAGCAGTTCTTC
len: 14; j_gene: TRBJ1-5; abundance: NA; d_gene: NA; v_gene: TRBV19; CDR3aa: CASSIRGGNQPQHF; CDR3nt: TGTGCCAGTAGTATAAGGGGAGGAAATCAGCCCCAGCATTTT
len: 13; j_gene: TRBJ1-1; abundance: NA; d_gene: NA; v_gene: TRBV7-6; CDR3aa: CASSRGINTEAFF; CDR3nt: TGTGCCAGCAGCAGGGGTATTAACACTGAAGCTTTCTTT
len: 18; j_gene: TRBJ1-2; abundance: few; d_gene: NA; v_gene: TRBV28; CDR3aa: CASSLIPRTRTYNYGYTF; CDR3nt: TGTGCCAGCAGTCTCATCCCGAGGACACGAACCTACAACTATGGCTACACCTTC
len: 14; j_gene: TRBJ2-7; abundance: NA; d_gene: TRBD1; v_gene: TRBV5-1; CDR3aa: CASSLGTDSYEQYF; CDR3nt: TGCGCCAGCAGCTTAGGGACAGACTCCTACGAGCAGTACTTC
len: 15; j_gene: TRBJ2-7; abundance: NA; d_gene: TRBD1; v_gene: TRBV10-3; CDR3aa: CAISDPSTGGDEQYF; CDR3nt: TGTGCCATCAGTGACCCCTCGACAGGGGGAGACGAGCAGTACTTC
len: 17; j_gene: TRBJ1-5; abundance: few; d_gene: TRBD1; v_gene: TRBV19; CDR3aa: CASSPRSGTGGNQPQHF; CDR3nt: TGTGCCAGTAGTCCCCGGTCGGGGACAGGGGGCAATCAGCCCCAGCATTTT
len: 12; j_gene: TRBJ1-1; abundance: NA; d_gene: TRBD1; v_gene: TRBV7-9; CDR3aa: CASSDRASGAFF; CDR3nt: TGTGCCAGTTCGGACAGGGCCTCTGGAGCTTTCTTT
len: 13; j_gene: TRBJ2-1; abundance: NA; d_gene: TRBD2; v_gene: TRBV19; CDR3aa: CASRGTIYNEQFF; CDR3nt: TGTGCCAGTAGAGGGACTATCTACAATGAGCAGTTCTTC
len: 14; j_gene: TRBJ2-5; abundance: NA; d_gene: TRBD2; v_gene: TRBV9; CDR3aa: CASSVLPGEGTQYF; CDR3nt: TGTGCCAGCAGCGTCCTACCCGGGGAGGGGACCCAGTACTTC
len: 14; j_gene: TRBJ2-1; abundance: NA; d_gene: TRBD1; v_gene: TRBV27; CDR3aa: CASSYDRDYNEQFF; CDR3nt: TGTGCCAGCTCTTACGACAGGGACTACAATGAGCAGTTCTTC
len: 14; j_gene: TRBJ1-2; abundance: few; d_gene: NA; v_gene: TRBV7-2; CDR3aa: CASSLVSGRLGYTF; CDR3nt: TGTGCCAGCAGCTTAGTAAGCGGCAGGCTTGGCTACACCTTC
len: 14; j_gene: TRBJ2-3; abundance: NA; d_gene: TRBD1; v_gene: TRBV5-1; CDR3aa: CASSVRQGSDTQYF; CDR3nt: TGCGCCAGCAGCGTGAGACAGGGTTCAGATACGCAGTATTTT
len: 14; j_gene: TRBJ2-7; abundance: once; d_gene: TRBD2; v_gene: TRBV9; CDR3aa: CASSPSGRAYEQYF; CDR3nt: TGTGCCAGCAGCCCTTCCGGGAGGGCCTACGAGCAGTACTTC
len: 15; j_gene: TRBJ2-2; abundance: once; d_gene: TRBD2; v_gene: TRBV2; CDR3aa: CATYGGSRSRGELFF; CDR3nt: TGTGCCACCTACGGGGGGAGCCGGAGTCGGGGGGAGCTGTTTTTT
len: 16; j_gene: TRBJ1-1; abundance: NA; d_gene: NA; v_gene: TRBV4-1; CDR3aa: CASSQERRQGQREAFF; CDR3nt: TGCGCCAGCAGCCAAGAAAGGAGGCAAGGACAGAGAGAAGCTTTCTTT
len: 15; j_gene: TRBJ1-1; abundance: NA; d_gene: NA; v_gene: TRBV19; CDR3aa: CASQRTQGTGTEAFF; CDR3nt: TGTGCCAGTCAAAGAACACAGGGAACGGGCACTGAAGCTTTCTTT
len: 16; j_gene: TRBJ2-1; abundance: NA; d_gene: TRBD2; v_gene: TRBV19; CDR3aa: CASSILLAGGYNEQFF; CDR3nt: TGTGCCAGTAGTATACTCTTGGCGGGAGGGTACAATGAGCAGTTCTTC
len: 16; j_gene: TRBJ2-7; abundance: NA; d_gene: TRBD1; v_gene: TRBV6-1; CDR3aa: CASSEVVGTGGYEQYF; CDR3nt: TGTGCCAGCAGTGAAGTAGTAGGGACAGGGGGCTACGAGCAGTACTTC
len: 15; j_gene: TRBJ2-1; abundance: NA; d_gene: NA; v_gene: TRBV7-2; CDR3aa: CASSPSTGTYNEQFF; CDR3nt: TGTGCCAGCAGCCCATCGACAGGGACTTACAATGAGCAGTTCTTC
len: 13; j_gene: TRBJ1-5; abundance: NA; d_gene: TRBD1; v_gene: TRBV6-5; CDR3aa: CASTVDRGQPQHF; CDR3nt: TGTGCCAGCACCGTCGACAGGGGTCAGCCCCAGCATTTT
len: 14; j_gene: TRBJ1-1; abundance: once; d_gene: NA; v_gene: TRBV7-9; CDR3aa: CASSPLTSDTEAFF; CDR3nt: TGTGCCAGCAGCCCGCTGACTAGCGACACTGAAGCTTTCTTT
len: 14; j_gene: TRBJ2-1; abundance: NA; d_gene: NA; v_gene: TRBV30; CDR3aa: CAWTRPGADNEQFF; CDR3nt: TGTGCCTGGACCCGACCAGGGGCCGACAATGAGCAGTTCTTC
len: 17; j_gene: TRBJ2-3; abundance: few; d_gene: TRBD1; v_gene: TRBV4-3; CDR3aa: CASSHGQGALGTDTQYF; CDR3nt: TGCGCCAGCAGCCATGGACAGGGGGCGCTGGGCACAGATACGCAGTATTTT
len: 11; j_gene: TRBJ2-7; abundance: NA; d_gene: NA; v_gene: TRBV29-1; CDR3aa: CSARDSSLQYF; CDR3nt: TGCAGCGCTCGGGACTCGTCGCTCCAGTACTTC
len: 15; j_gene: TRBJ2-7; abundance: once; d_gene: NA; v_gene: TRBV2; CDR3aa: CASSEQGLAVNEQYF; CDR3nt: TGTGCCAGCAGTGAACAGGGGCTCGCGGTCAACGAGCAGTACTTC
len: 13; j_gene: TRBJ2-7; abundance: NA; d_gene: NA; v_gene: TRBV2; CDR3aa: CASSPFSSYEQYF; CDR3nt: TGTGCCAGCAGTCCCTTCAGCTCCTACGAGCAGTACTTC
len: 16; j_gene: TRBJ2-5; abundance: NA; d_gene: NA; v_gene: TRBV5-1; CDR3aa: CASSTQGTWYQETQYF; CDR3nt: TGCGCCAGCAGCACCCAGGGGACGTGGTACCAAGAGACCCAGTACTTC
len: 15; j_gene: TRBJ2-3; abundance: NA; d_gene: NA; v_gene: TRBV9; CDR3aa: CASSARGTFGDTQYF; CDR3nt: TGTGCCAGCAGCGCCCGGGGGACCTTTGGAGATACGCAGTATTTT
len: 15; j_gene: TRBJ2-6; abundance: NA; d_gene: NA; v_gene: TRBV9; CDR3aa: CASSAVVSGANVLTF; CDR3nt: TGTGCCAGCAGCGCGGTGGTCTCTGGGGCCAACGTCCTGACTTTC
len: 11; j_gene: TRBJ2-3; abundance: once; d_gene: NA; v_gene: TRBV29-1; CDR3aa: CSVDLPDTQYF; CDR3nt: TGCAGCGTTGATCTTCCAGATACGCAGTATTTT
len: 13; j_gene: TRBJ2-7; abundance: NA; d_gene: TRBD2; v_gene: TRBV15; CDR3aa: CATRASGSYEQYF; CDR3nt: TGTGCCACCAGGGCTAGCGGGAGCTACGAGCAGTACTTC
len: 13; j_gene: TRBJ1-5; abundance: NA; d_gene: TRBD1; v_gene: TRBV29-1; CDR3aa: CSVMQGERQPQHF; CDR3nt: TGCAGCGTGATGCAGGGGGAACGTCAGCCCCAGCATTTT
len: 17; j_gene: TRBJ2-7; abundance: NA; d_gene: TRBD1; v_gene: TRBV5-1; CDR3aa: CASSSRGGQGDHYEQYF; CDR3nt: TGCGCCAGCAGCTCAAGGGGGGGACAGGGGGATCACTACGAGCAGTACTTC
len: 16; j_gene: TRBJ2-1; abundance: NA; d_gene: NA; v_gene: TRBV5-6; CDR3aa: CASSRGGVLIYNEQFF; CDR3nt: TGTGCCAGCAGCCGAGGCGGAGTCCTAATCTACAATGAGCAGTTCTTC
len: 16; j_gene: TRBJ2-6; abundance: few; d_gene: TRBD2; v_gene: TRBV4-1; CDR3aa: CASSQEGGWGANVLTF; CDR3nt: TGCGCCAGCAGCCAAGAGGGGGGGTGGGGGGCCAACGTCCTGACTTTC
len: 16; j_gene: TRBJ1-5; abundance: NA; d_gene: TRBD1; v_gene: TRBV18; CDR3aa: CASSPQGTGGGQPQHF; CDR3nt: TGTGCCAGCTCACCACAAGGGACAGGGGGAGGTCAGCCCCAGCATTTT
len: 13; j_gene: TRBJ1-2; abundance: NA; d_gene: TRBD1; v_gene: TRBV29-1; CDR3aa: CSALDRVNYGYTF; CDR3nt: TGCAGCGCCCTGGACAGGGTAAACTATGGCTACACCTTC
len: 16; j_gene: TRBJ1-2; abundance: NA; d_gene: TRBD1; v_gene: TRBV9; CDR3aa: CASSTTGQGTIYGYTF; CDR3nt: TGTGCCAGCAGCACCACGGGACAGGGGACCATCTATGGCTACACCTTC
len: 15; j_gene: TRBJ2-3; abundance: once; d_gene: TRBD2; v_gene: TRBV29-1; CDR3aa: CSMRGTLVGTDTQYF; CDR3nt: TGCAGCATGCGGGGGACCTTAGTGGGCACAGATACGCAGTATTTT
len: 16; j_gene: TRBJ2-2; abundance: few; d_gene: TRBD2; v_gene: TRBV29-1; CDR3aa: CSVETWTSGGAGELFF; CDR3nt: TGCAGCGTTGAAACCTGGACTAGCGGGGGGGCCGGGGAGCTGTTTTTT
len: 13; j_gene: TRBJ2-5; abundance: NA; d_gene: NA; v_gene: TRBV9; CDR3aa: CASSVDRQETQYF; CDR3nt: TGTGCCAGCAGTGTTGACAGGCAAGAGACCCAGTACTTC
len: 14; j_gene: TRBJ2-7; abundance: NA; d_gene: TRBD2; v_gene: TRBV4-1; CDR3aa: CASSGGTSGYEQYF; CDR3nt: TGCGCCAGCAGCGGGGGAACTAGCGGGTACGAGCAGTACTTC
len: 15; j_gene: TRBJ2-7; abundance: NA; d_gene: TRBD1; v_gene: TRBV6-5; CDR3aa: CASSAPGQAFYEQYF; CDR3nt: TGTGCCAGCAGCGCCCCGGGACAGGCTTTCTACGAGCAGTACTTC
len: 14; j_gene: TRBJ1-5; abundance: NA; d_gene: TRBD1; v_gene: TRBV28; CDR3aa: CASSWTGFNQPQHF; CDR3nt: TGTGCCAGCAGTTGGACAGGGTTCAATCAGCCCCAGCATTTT